This is a list of T cell receptor beta chains from one sample in a study of OX40 agonist ivuxolimab in advanced cancers. Repertoires were generated with immunoSEQ multiplex PCR, while TCRdb's copy carries only in-frame clones and drops some. The top ten clones hold roughly 1.1% of a sample with 100,000 to 140,000 clones, around 93% of them seen once. Sequencing used CD4+ or CD8+ T cells sorted from blood, obtained in a trial of the OX40 agonist ivuxolimab. These TCRs come from an adult with an advanced solid tumor such as melanoma, head and neck, liver or kidney cancer. The conserved cysteine and the conserved F or W are not part of the CDR3 here.

10 TRBJ2-5 TRBV6-6 ASSRTPETQY
10 TRBJ2-2 TRBV2 ASSSGRGELF
11 TRBJ2-1 TRBV30 AWSQPLAHEQF
13 TRBJ1-5 TRBV10-3 AISVERTDNQPQH
13 TRBJ1-4 TRBV28 ASSSRSGSPEKLF
13 TRBJ2-7 TRBV5-6 ASSLGDRVSSEQY
12 TRBJ1-5 TRBV19 ASRRAVALQPQH
12 TRBJ1-5 TRBV6-1 ASSEGGWDQPQH
13 TRBJ1-1 TRBV27 ASSISQGANTEAF
12 TRBJ2-7 TRBV27 ASSLFGGSYEQY
15 TRBJ2-7 TRBV18 ASSYNPTGGSPYEQY
11 TRBJ1-2 TRBV5-4 ASSLEGIYGYT
13 TRBJ2-5 TRBV18 ASSPPGLSLETQY